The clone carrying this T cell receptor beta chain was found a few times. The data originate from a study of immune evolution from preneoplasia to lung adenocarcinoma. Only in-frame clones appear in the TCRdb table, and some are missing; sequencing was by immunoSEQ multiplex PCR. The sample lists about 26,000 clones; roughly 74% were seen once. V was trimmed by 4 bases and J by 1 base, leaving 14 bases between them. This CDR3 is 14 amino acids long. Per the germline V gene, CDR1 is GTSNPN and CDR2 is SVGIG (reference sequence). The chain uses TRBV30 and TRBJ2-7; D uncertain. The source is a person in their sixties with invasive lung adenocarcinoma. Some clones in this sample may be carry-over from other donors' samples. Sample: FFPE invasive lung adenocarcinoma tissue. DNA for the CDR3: TGTGCCTGGACCAACTATGGGGTGTCCTACGAGCAGTACTTC. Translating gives CAWTNYGVSYEQYF.